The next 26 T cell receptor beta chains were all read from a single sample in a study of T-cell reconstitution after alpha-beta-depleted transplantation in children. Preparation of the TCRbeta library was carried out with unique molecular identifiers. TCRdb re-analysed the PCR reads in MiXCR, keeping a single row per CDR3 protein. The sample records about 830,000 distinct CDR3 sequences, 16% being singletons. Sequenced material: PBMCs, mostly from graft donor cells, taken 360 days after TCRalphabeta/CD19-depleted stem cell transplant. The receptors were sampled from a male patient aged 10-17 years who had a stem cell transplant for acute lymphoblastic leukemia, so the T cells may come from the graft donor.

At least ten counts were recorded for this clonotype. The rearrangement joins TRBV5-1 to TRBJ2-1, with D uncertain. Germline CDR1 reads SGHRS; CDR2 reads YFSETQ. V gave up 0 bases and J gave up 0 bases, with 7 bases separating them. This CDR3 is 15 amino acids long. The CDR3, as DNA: TGCGCCAGCAGCTTGGAAAAGAGCTCCTACAATGAGCAGTTCTTC. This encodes CASSLEKSSYNEQFF. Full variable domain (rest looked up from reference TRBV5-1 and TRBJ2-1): KAGVTQTPRYLIKTRGQQVTLSCSPISGHRSVSWYQQTPGQGLQFLFEYFSETQRNKGNFPGRFSGRQFSNSRSEMNVSTLELGDSALYLCASSLEKSSYNEQFFGPGTRLTVL.

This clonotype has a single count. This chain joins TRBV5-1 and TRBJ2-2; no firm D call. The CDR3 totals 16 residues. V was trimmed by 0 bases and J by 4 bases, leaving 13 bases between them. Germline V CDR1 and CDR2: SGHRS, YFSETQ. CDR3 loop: CASSLENLAPTGELFF. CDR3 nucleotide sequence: TGCGCCAGCAGCTTGGAGAATCTGGCCCCCACCGGGGAGCTGTTTTTT.

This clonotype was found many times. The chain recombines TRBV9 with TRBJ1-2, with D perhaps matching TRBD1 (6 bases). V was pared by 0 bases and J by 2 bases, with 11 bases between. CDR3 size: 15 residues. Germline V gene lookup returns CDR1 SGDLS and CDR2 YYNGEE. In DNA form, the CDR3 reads TGTGCCAGCAGCGTAGGGGGGCAGGGCAACTATGGCTACACCTTC. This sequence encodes CASSVGGQGNYGYTF. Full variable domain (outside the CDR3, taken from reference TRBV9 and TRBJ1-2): DSGVTQTPKHLITATGQRVTLRCSPRSGDLSVYWYQQSLDQGLQFLIQYYNGEERAKGNILERFSAQQFPDLHSELNLSSLELGDSALYFCASSVGGQGNYGYTFGSGTRLTVV.

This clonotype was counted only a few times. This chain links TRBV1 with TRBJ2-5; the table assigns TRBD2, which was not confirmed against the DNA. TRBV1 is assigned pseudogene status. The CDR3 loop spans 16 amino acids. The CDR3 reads CTSSQAWEEGQETQYF. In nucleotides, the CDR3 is TGCACCAGCAGCCAAGCCTGGGAGGAGGGTCAAGAGACCCAGTACTTC.

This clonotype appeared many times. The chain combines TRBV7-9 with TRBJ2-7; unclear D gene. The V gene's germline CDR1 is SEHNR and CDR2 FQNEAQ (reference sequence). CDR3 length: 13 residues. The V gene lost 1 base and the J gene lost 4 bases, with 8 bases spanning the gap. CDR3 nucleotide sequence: TGTGCCAGCAGCTTAGTGAGGTCTTACGAGCAGTACTTC. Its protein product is CASSLVRSYEQYF.

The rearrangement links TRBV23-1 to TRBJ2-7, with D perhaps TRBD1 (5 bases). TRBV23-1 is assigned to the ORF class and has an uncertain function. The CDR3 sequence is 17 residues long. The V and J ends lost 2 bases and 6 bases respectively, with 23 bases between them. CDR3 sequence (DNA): TGCGCCAGCAGTCAAAGGGCAACTCACTTTACAGGATCCGAGCAGTACTTC. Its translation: CASSQRATHFTGSEQYF.

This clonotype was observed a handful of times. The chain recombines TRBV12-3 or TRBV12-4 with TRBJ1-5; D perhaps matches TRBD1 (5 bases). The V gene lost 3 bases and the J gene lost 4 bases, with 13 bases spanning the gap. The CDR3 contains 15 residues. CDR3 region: CASSLRTPRNQPQHF. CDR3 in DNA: TGTGCCAGCAGTTTGAGGACACCTAGGAATCAGCCCCAGCATTTT.

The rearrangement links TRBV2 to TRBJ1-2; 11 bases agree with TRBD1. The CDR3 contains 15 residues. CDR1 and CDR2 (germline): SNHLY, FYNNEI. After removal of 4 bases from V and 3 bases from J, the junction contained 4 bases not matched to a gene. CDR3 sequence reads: CASSGGQGADYGYTF. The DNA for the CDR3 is TGTGCCAGCAGTGGAGGACAGGGGGCCGACTATGGCTACACCTTC.

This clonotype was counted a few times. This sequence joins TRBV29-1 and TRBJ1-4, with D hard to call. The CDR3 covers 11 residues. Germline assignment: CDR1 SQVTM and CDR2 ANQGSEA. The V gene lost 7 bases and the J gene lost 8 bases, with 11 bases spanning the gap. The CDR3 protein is CSGGVDEKLFF. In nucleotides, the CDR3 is TGCAGCGGCGGGGTGGACGAAAAACTGTTTTTT.

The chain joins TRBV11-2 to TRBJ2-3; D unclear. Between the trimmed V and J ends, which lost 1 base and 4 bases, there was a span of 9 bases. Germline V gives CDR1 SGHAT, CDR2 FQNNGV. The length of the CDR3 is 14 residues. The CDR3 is CASSLVRAADTQYF. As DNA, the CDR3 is TGTGCCAGCAGCTTAGTAAGGGCAGCAGATACGCAGTATTTT.

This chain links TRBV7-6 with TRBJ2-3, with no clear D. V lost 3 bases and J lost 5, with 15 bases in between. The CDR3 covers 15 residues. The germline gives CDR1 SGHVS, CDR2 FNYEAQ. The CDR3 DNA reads TGTGCCAGCAGCTTTCTCCCGATTTCGAGAGATACGCAGTATTTT. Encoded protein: CASSFLPISRDTQYF. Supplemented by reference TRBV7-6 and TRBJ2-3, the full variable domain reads GAGVSQSPRYKVTKRGQDVALRCDPISGHVSLYWYRQALGQGPEFLTYFNYEAQQDKSGLPNDRFSAERPEGSISTLTIQRTEQRDSAMYRCASSFLPISRDTQYFGPGTRLTVL.

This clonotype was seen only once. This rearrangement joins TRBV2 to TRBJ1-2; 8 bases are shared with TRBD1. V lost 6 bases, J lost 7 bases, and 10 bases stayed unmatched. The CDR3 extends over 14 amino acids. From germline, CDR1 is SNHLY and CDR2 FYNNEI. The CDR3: CASSRADRGGGYTF. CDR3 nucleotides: TGTGCCAGCAGCCGAGCAGACAGGGGCGGTGGCTACACCTTC.

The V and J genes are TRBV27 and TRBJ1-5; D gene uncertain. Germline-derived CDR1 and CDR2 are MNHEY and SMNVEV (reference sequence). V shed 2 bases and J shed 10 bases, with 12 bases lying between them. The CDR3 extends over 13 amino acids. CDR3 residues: CASSLMSGIPQHF. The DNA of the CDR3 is TGTGCCAGCAGTTTAATGTCCGGGATTCCCCAGCATTTT.

The DNA for the CDR3 is TGTGCCAGCAGCATTACCCGTGTCGGGGGGAAGGAGACCCAGTACTTC. It translates to CASSITRVGGKETQYF. The rearrangement joins TRBV7-7 to TRBJ2-5, with 7 bases matching TRBD2. The CDR3 consists of 16 residues. V was pared by 5 bases and J by 5 bases, with 14 bases of the junction left unmatched. The germline CDR1 and CDR2 sequences are SSHAT and FNYEAQ (reference sequence).

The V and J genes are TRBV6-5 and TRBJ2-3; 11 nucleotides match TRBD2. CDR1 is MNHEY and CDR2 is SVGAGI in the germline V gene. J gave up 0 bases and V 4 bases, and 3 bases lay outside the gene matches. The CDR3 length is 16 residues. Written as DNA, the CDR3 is TGTGCCAGCAGTTTTAGCGGGAGGGGGAGCACAGATACGCAGTATTTT. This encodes CASSFSGRGSTDTQYF.

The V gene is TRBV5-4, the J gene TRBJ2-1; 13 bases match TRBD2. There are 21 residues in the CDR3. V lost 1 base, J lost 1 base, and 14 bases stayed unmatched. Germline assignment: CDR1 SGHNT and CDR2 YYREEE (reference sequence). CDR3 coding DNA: TGTGCCAGCAGCTTGAGGGGCAGACTAGCGGGAGGCCCTAGGTCCTACAATGAGCAGTTCTTC. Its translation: CASSLRGRLAGGPRSYNEQFF. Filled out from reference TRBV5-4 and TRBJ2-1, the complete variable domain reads ETGVTQSPTHLIKTRGQQVTLRCSSQSGHNTVSWYQQALGQGPQFIFQYYREEENGRGNFPPRFSGLQFPNYSSELNVNALELDDSALYLCASSLRGRLAGGPRSYNEQFFGPGTRLTVL.

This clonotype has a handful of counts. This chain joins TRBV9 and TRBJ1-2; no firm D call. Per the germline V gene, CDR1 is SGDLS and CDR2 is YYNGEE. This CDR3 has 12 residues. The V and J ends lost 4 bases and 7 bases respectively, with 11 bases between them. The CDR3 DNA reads TGTGCCAGCAGCCCTCTAGGGCTTGGCTACACCTTC. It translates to CASSPLGLGYTF.

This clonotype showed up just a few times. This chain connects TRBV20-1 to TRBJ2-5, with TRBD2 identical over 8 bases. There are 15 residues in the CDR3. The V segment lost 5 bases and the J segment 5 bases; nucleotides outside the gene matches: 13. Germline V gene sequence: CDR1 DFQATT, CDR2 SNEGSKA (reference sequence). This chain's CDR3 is CSAPPPGTSWETQYF. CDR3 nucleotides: TGCAGTGCTCCCCCTCCCGGGACTAGTTGGGAGACCCAGTACTTC.

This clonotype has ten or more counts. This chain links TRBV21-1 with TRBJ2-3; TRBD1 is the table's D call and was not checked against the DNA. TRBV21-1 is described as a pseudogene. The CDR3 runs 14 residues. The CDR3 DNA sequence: TGTGCCAGCAGCAAAGAGAGGGGTGCAGATACGCAGTATTTT. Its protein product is CASSKERGADTQYF.

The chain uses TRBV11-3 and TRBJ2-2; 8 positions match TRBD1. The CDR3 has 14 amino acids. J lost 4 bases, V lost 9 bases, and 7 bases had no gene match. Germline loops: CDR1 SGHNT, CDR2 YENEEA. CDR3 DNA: TGTGCCAGTCAGGGGGCGCGGAGCACCGGGGAGCTGTTTTTT. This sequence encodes CASQGARSTGELFF. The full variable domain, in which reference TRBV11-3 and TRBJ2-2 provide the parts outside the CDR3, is EAGVVQSPRYKIIEKKQPVAFWCNPISGHNTLYWYLQNLGQGPELLIRYENEEAVDDSQLPKDRFSAERLKGVDSTLKIQPAELGDSAVYLCASQGARSTGELFFGEGSRLTVL.

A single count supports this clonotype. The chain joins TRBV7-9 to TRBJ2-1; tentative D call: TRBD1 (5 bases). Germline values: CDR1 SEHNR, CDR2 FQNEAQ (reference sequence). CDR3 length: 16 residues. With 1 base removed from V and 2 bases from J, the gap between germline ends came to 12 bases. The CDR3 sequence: CASSLDTVGPYNEQFF. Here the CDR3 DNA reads TGTGCCAGCAGCTTAGATACAGTGGGGCCCTACAATGAGCAGTTCTTC.

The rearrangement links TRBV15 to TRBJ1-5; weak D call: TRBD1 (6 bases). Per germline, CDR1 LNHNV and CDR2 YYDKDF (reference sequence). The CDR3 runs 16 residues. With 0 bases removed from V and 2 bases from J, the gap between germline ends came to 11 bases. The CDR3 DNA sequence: TGTGCCACCAGCAGAGATCGGACAGTCGGCAATCAGCCCCAGCATTTT. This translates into CATSRDRTVGNQPQHF.

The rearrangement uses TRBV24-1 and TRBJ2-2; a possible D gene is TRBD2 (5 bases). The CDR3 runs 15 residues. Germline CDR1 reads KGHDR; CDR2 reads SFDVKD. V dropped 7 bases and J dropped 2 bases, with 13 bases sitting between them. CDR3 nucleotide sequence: TGTGCCACCAGGAAGGACGGACTTAACACCGGGGAGCTGTTTTTT. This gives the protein CATRKDGLNTGELFF.

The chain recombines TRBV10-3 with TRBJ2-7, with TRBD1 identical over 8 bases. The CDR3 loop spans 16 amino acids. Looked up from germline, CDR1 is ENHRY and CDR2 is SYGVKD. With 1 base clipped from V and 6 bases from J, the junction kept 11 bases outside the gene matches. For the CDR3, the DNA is TGTGCCATCAGTGAGTGCGGACAGGGTTTAGCATGCGAGCAGTACTTC. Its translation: CAISECGQGLACEQYF.

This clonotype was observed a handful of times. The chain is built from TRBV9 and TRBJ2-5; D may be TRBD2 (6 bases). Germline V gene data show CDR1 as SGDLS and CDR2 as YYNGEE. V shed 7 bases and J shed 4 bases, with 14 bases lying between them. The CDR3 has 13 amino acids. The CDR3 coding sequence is TGTGCCAGCGGAGGGAGGCCAAGAGAGACCCAGTACTTC. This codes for CASGGRPRETQYF. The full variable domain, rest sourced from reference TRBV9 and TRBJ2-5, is DSGVTQTPKHLITATGQRVTLRCSPRSGDLSVYWYQQSLDQGLQFLIQYYNGEERAKGNILERFSAQQFPDLHSELNLSSLELGDSALYFCASGGRPRETQYFGPGTRLLVL.

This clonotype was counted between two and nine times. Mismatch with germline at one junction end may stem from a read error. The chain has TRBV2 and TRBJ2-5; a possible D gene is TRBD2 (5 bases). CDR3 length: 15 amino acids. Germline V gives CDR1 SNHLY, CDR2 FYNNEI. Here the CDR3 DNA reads TGTGCCAGCACCCGAGGGTGGGAGAGGTACAAGATTAAGCACTTC. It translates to CASTRGWERYKIKHF.